Presented here are 31 T cell receptor beta chains from one specimen sequenced in a study of blood T cell repertoires in COVID-19. TCRdb's table, derived via immunoSEQ multiplex PCR, lists solely in-frame clones and lacks some. In the table there are some 80,000 clones, 75% to 90% of which are singletons. Source material: peripheral blood. Source of these receptors: a woman aged 45-60 years with active or convalescent COVID-19.

This sequence joins TRBV30 and TRBJ1-3; TRBD1 is a possible D gene (5 bases). V lost 3 bases and J lost 6, with 15 bases in between. CDR3 length: 14 residues. Germline V gene lookup returns CDR1 GTSNPN and CDR2 SVGIG (reference sequence). The CDR3 loop reads CAWSGGAGKNTIYF. Written as DNA, the CDR3 is TGTGCCTGGAGCGGAGGGGCAGGGAAAAACACCATATATTTT.

This clone has just one count. The rearrangement joins TRBV10-3 to TRBJ1-1; no clear D gene. V was shortened by 4 bases and J by 4 bases, with 10 bases between the two germline ends. The CDR3 runs 13 residues. Per germline, CDR1 ENHRY and CDR2 SYGVKD. CDR3 coding DNA: TGTGCCATCAGTGTTGTAACGAGCACTGAAGCTTTCTTT. It encodes CAISVVTSTEAFF.

This chain links TRBV6-2 or TRBV6-3 with TRBJ1-5; possible D gene TRBD1, 6 bases. The germline V gene has CDR1 MNHEY and CDR2 SVGEGT. The CDR3 consists of 16 residues. Trimming removed 0 bases from V and 5 bases from J, with 14 bases in between. As DNA, the CDR3 is TGTGCCAGCAGTTACTCCGGCAGGGGTCGCGATCAGCCCCAGCATTTT. It yields the protein CASSYSGRGRDQPQHF.

This clone appeared a single time. The chain uses TRBV6-5 and TRBJ2-1; 16 bases fit TRBD2. The CDR3 covers 15 residues. Trimming at V came to 6 bases and at J to 5 bases, leaving 1 base not matched to a gene. Looked up from germline, CDR1 is MNHEY and CDR2 is SVGAGI. Here the CDR3 DNA reads TGTGCCAGCAGCGGGACTAGCGGGGGGGACAATGAGCAGTTCTTC. Its protein product is CASSGTSGGDNEQFF.

The gene calls are TRBV7-6 and TRBJ2-5, with TRBD2 as a possible D gene (6 bases). There are 13 residues in the CDR3. The ends were cut back, 5 bases at V and 3 bases at J, with 10 bases in the middle. The germline V gene has CDR1 SGHVS and CDR2 FNYEAQ. In DNA form, the CDR3 reads TGTGCCAGCAGCCGGGACTCCAAAGAGACCCAGTACTTC. This encodes CASSRDSKETQYF.

J is TRBJ2-7 and V is TRBV15; a possible D gene is TRBD1 (6 bases). Germline V gene data show CDR1 as LNHNV and CDR2 as YYDKDF (reference sequence). The germline V and J ends were trimmed by 3 bases and 2 bases, with 14 bases remaining between them. The length of the CDR3 is 15 residues. As DNA, the CDR3 is TGTGCCACCAGCAGGCTCGACAGGTACCCCTACGAGCAGTACTTC. Protein: CATSRLDRYPYEQYF.

In the case of this clone: The junction does not match germline at one end; this may be a read error. CDR3 sequence: CASSVTSGGAYEQFF. In DNA form, the CDR3 reads TGTGCCAGCAGCGTAACTAGCGGGGGGGCGTATGAGCAGTTCTTC. The chain uses TRBV7-3 and TRBJ2-1, with 13 bases matching TRBD2. The CDR3 has 15 residues. CDR1 and CDR2 (germline): SGHTA, FQGTGA.

This clone has more than one count but fewer than ten. The V gene is TRBV5-4, the J gene TRBJ2-3, with 13 positions matching TRBD2. The CDR3 extends over 14 amino acids. Trimming cost V 3 bases and J 6 bases; bases outside gene matches: 1. Germline lookup yields CDR1 SGHNT and CDR2 YYREEE (reference sequence). CDR3 residues: CASSSTSGGDTQYF. DNA for the CDR3: TGTGCCAGCAGCTCGACTAGCGGGGGGGATACGCAGTATTTT. Using reference TRBV5-4 and TRBJ2-3 for the parts outside the CDR3, the full variable domain is ETGVTQSPTHLIKTRGQQVTLRCSSQSGHNTVSWYQQALGQGPQFIFQYYREEENGRGNFPPRFSGLQFPNYSSELNVNALELDDSALYLCASSSTSGGDTQYFGPGTRLTVL.

The chain combines TRBV25-1 with TRBJ1-2; D might be TRBD1 (5 bases). The CDR3 totals 15 residues. Germline assignment: CDR1 MGHDK and CDR2 SYGVNS. V lost 0 bases to trimming and J lost 4 bases, with 12 bases between them. CDR3 nucleotides: TGTGCCAGCAGTGAATACCAGGGTGCCGGCTATGGCTACACCTTC. Its translation is CASSEYQGAGYGYTF.

This rearrangement joins TRBV12-3 or TRBV12-4 to TRBJ2-1; tentatively, D is TRBD1 (6 bases). The V end was cut by 6 bases, the J end by 4 bases, with 10 bases between. CDR3 length: 13 amino acids. CDR3: CASSRQVYNEQFF. As DNA, the CDR3 is TGTGCCAGCAGCCGACAGGTATACAATGAGCAGTTCTTC.

The chain combines TRBV12-3 or TRBV12-4 with TRBJ1-1, with D possibly TRBD1 on 5 matching bases. With 5 bases removed from V and 4 bases from J, the gap between germline ends came to 11 bases. The CDR3 loop spans 13 amino acids. The CDR3: CASSPRGSTEAFF. The DNA of the CDR3 is TGTGCCAGCAGTCCCCGGGGGAGCACTGAAGCTTTCTTT.

This clone was recorded once. This rearrangement joins TRBV7-8 to TRBJ1-5; D possibly corresponds to TRBD1 (5 bases). CDR1 and CDR2 (germline): SGHVS, FQNEAQ. V was clipped by 1 base and J by 4 bases, with 5 bases between them. CDR3 length equals 13 residues. Written as DNA, the CDR3 is TGTGCCAGCAGCTTAGACAGGAATCAGCCCCAGCATTTT. Translated: CASSLDRNQPQHF.

The chain has TRBV7-2 and TRBJ2-2; no firm D call. Trimming removed 8 bases at V and 0 bases at J, with 10 bases between. Per germline, CDR1 SGHTA and CDR2 FQGNSA. This CDR3 contains 14 residues. The chain's CDR3 is CASGKRSNTGELFF. CDR3 in DNA: TGTGCCAGCGGCAAGCGCTCGAACACCGGGGAGCTGTTTTTT.

This sequence joins TRBV6-6 and TRBJ1-3; 11 nucleotides line up with TRBD1. The CDR3 length is 15 residues. The germline V gene has CDR1 MNHNY and CDR2 SVGAGI (reference sequence). Losses at the gene ends were 3 bases for V and 8 bases for J; bases not matched to a gene: 6. In nucleotides, the CDR3 is TGTGCCAGCAGTTATGGGAGGGACAGGGGGGACACCATATATTTT. Its translation is CASSYGRDRGDTIYF.

The gene calls are TRBV30 and TRBJ1-5, with D tentatively TRBD1 (5 bases). The germline gives CDR1 GTSNPN, CDR2 SVGIG (reference sequence). Trimming cost V 4 bases and J 3 bases, with 10 bases left between them. The CDR3 runs 13 residues. CDR3 bases: TGTGCCTGGACCGCAGGGTACAATCAGCCCCAGCATTTT. It yields the protein CAWTAGYNQPQHF.

This chain uses TRBV2 with TRBJ1-2; tentatively, D is TRBD1 (6 bases). This CDR3 has 16 amino acids. Between the trimmed V and J ends, which lost 3 bases and 4 bases, there was a span of 18 bases. Looked up from germline, CDR1 is SNHLY and CDR2 is FYNNEI. CDR3 sequence: CASSDQPGARIYGYTF. The DNA of the CDR3 is TGTGCCAGCAGTGACCAACCAGGGGCGCGGATCTATGGCTACACCTTC.

The V gene is TRBV19, the J gene TRBJ2-7; possibly TRBD1 for D (6 bases). V was trimmed by 5 bases and J by 2 bases, leaving 13 bases between them. This CDR3 region has 14 residues. The germline CDR1 and CDR2 sequences are LNHDA and SQIVND (reference sequence). The CDR3: CASSAYRDTYEQYF. The CDR3 DNA reads as TGTGCCAGTAGTGCCTACCGGGACACCTACGAGCAGTACTTC. The full variable domain, in which reference TRBV19 and TRBJ2-7 provide the parts outside the CDR3, is DGGITQSPKYLFRKEGQNVTLSCEQNLNHDAMYWYRQDPGQGLRLIYYSQIVNDFQKGDIAEGYSVSREKKESFPLTVTSAQKNPTAFYLCASSAYRDTYEQYFGPGTRLTVT.

V gene TRBV5-6 combines with J gene TRBJ1-4, with D possibly being TRBD1 (5 bases). This CDR3 region has 13 residues. Trimming shortened V by 4 bases and J by 11 bases, and 15 bases separated the two germline ends. Germline V gives CDR1 SGHDT, CDR2 YYEEEE. CDR3 nucleotide sequence: TGTGCCAGCAGCCCCGGGGGTTTGGGGAAACTGTTTTTT. Encoded protein: CASSPGGLGKLFF.

This chain joins TRBV5-6 and TRBJ2-4; TRBD1 matches 9 bases. With 0 bases clipped from V and 8 bases from J, the junction kept 3 bases outside the gene matches. CDR1 and CDR2 (germline): SGHDT, YYEEEE. The length of the CDR3 is 14 residues. The CDR3 sequence: CASSLGQGGDIQYF. CDR3 DNA: TGTGCCAGCAGCTTGGGACAGGGGGGAGACATTCAGTACTTC.

The chain recombines TRBV28 with TRBJ2-4; possible D gene TRBD1, 5 bases. V shed 5 bases and J shed 8 bases, with 19 bases lying between them. The CDR3 is 15 amino acids. Germline CDR1 reads MDHEN; CDR2 reads SYDVKM. The CDR3 region is CASSPGWLKTDIQYF. The CDR3, as DNA: TGTGCCAGCAGTCCCGGGTGGCTGAAGACAGACATTCAGTACTTC.

The chain combines TRBV27 with TRBJ2-5; D remains unclear. CDR3 length: 13 residues. The V and J ends lost 2 bases and 5 bases respectively, with 9 bases between them. CDR1 and CDR2 from the germline V gene are MNHEY and SMNVEV (reference sequence). This chain's CDR3 is CASSLMSSETQYF. The CDR3 DNA is TGTGCCAGCAGTTTAATGTCCTCTGAGACCCAGTACTTC.

V and J are TRBV11-2 and TRBJ2-5; no firm D call. Deletions cut 2 bases from V and 2 bases from J, with 9 bases between. The germline CDR1 and CDR2 sequences are SGHAT and FQNNGV. The CDR3 has 14 amino acids. CDR3 amino acids: CASSLLEVQETQYF. The CDR3 DNA reads as TGTGCCAGCAGCTTACTAGAAGTGCAAGAGACCCAGTACTTC.

CDR3 nucleotide sequence: TGTGCCAGCAGCTTGAATCTCGGGGAGGTATGGAATGAGCAGTTCTTC. Encoded protein: CASSLNLGEVWNEQFF. The rearrangement uses TRBV5-6 and TRBJ2-1; TRBD2 is a possible D gene (6 bases). V lost 1 base and J lost 7, with 18 bases in between. Germline V gene data show CDR1 as SGHDT and CDR2 as YYEEEE. CDR3 length: 16 residues.

The chain is built from TRBV18 and TRBJ2-5; 8 bases are shared with TRBD1. Trimming cost V 3 bases and J 3 bases; bases outside gene matches: 0. CDR3 length: 13 residues. The germline gives CDR1 KGHSH, CDR2 LQKENI. The CDR3 nucleotides are TGTGCCAGCTCACCGGGACAGGAAGAGACCCAGTACTTC. It specifies CASSPGQEETQYF. Looking up the rest from reference TRBV18 and TRBJ2-5 gives the full variable domain: NAGVMQNPRHLVRRRGQEARLRCSPMKGHSHVYWYRQLPEEGLKFMVYLQKENIIDESGMPKERFSAEFPKEGPSILRIQQVVRGDSAAYFCASSPGQEETQYFGPGTRLLVL.

This clone was counted a single time. V gene TRBV19 combines with J gene TRBJ1-5; 7 bases agree with TRBD1. V dropped 0 bases and J dropped 3; count of bases not matched to a gene: 2. Germline V gives CDR1 LNHDA, CDR2 SQIVND (reference sequence). This CDR3 region has 15 residues. The CDR3 coding sequence is TGTGCCAGTAGTATAGATCAGGGGGTCAATCAGCCCCAGCATTTT. Its translation: CASSIDQGVNQPQHF.

The chain carries TRBV10-3 and TRBJ2-1, with TRBD2 identical over 9 bases. Unmatched junction bases numbered 9, after V lost 6 bases and J lost 0 bases. The CDR3 contains 17 residues. CDR1 ENHRY and CDR2 SYGVKD come from the germline V gene. Here the CDR3 reads CAISEGASGDSYNEQFF. CDR3 DNA sequence: TGTGCCATCAGCGAGGGGGCTAGCGGGGACTCCTACAATGAGCAGTTCTTC.

This chain connects TRBV28 to TRBJ1-1; 8 bases are a match to TRBD1. Losses at the gene ends were 10 bases for V and 5 bases for J; bases not matched to a gene: 12. Germline CDR1 MDHEN, CDR2 SYDVKM. The length of the CDR3 is 14 residues. CDR3 sequence: CATQSNDRGTEAFF. Here the CDR3 DNA reads TGTGCCACTCAATCGAATGACAGGGGTACTGAAGCTTTCTTT.

The rearrangement uses TRBV7-8 and TRBJ2-5, with TRBD1 matching 7 bases. This CDR3 is 16 amino acids long. V shed 5 bases and J 2 bases; nucleotides not matched to a gene: 11. Per the germline V gene, CDR1 is SGHVS and CDR2 is FQNEAQ. CDR3 residues: CASSPIAGGGQETQYF. CDR3 nucleotide sequence: TGTGCCAGCAGCCCAATTGCAGGGGGTGGGCAAGAGACCCAGTACTTC.

In DNA form, the CDR3 reads TGTGCCAGCAGCCTCGACACCCTAGCGGGGGGCCCCCGAGACCAAGAGACCCAGTACTTC. Translating gives CASSLDTLAGGPRDQETQYF. V usage is TRBV3-1 (or the pseudogene TRBV3-2) and J usage is TRBJ2-5; TRBD2 matches at 11 bases. Trimming removed 4 bases from V and 0 bases from J; junction bases left unmatched: 16. CDR3 length equals 20 residues. The germline V gene encodes CDR1 LGHDT and CDR2 YNNKEL (reference sequence).

This clone was seen only a few times. V gene TRBV19 combines with J gene TRBJ1-2; 9 bases match TRBD1. Trimming at V came to 5 bases and at J to 6 bases, leaving 7 bases not matched to a gene. The CDR3 covers 14 residues. The germline V gene encodes CDR1 LNHDA and CDR2 SQIVND (reference sequence). DNA for the CDR3: TGTGCCAGTAGTCCCGGACAGGGGCGGAATGGCTACACCTTC. This translates into CASSPGQGRNGYTF.

This chain uses TRBV5-1 with TRBJ1-2; possibly TRBD1 for D (6 bases). The germline V gene has CDR1 SGHRS and CDR2 YFSETQ. Trimming took off 1 base at V and 9 bases at J, with 16 bases between the two ends. This CDR3 has 14 amino acids. DNA of the CDR3: TGCGCCAGCAGCTTGTACAGGGAAGGAGCTAGCTACACCTTC. It is translated as CASSLYREGASYTF. Filled out from reference TRBV5-1 and TRBJ1-2, the complete variable domain reads KAGVTQTPRYLIKTRGQQVTLSCSPISGHRSVSWYQQTPGQGLQFLFEYFSETQRNKGNFPGRFSGRQFSNSRSEMNVSTLELGDSALYLCASSLYREGASYTFGSGTRLTVV.